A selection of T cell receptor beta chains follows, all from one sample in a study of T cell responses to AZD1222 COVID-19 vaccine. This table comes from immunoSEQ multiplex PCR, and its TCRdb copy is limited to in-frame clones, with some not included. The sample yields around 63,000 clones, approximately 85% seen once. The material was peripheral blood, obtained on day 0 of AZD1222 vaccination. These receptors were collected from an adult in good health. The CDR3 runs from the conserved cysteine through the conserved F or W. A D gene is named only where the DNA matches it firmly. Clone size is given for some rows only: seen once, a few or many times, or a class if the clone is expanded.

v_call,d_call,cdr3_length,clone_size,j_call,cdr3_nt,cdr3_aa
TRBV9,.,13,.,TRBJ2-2,TGTGCCAGCAATCGGGAGAACACCGGGGAGCTGTTTTTT,CASNRENTGELFF
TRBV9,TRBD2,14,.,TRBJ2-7,TGTGCCAGCAGCCTAGGACTAGCGGGGTGGGAGCAGTACTTC,CASSLGLAGWEQYF
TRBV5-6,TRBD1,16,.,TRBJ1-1,TGTGCCAGCAGGTTACTTCCGGGACAGGGGAACACTGAAGCTTTCTTT,CASRLLPGQGNTEAFF
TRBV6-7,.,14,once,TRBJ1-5,TGTGCCAGCAGCCAGACTCCTAAAAGTCCGCCCCAGCATTTT,CASSQTPKSPPQHF
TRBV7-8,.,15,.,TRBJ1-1,TGTGCCAGCAGCCCTGTGAGAGGGCGCGACACTGAAGCTTTCTTT,CASSPVRGRDTEAFF
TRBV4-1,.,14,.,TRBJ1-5,TGCGCCAGCAGCCAAGCCCCAGGCAATCAGCCCCAGCATTTT,CASSQAPGNQPQHF
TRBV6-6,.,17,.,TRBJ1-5,TGTGCCAGCAGTCCGGAGGGGGGTTCTAATAGCAATCAGCCCCAGCATTTT,CASSPEGGSNSNQPQHF
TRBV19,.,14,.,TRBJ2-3,TGTGCCACTCTCGGCGGGTTGCGCACAGATACGCAGTATTTT,CATLGGLRTDTQYF
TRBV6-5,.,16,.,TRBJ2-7,TGTGCCAGCAGTTATAGGTTGTTTGGGAGCTCCTACGAGCAGTACTTC,CASSYRLFGSSYEQYF
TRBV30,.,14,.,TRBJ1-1,TGTGCCTGGAGTCCCCCCGGGAAGAACACTGAAGCTTTCTTT,CAWSPPGKNTEAFF
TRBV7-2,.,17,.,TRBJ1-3,TGTGCCAGCAGCCAGGCGGGTAGCGTTGGAGCTGGAAACACCATATATTTT,CASSQAGSVGAGNTIYF
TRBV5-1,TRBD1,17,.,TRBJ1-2,TGCGCCAGCAGCTTGGCGGCAGGGGGCGACCGGTTCTATGGCTACACCTTC,CASSLAAGGDRFYGYTF
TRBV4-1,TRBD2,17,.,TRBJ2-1,TGCGCCAGCAGCCAAAGGACTAGCGGGGGGGCGGCCAATGAGCAGTTCTTC,CASSQRTSGGAANEQFF
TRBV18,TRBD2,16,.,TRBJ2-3,TGTGCCAGCTCACCGACTAGCGGGGGGGCCGGAGATACGCAGTATTTT,CASSPTSGGAGDTQYF
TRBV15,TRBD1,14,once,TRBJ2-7,TGTGCCACCAGCAGGGACAGGTCGGCGCACGAGCAGTACTTC,CATSRDRSAHEQYF
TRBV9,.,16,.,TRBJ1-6,TGTGCCAGCAGCGCAGCTACCGGGACTGTGAATTCACCCCTCCACTTT,CASSAATGTVNSPLHF
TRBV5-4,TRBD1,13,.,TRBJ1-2,TGTGCCAGCAGCTTGACAGGGGTTCATGGCTACACCTTC,CASSLTGVHGYTF
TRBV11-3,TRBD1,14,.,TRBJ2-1,TGTGCCAGCAGCCCCCGGGACAGGTACAATGAGCAGTTCTTC,CASSPRDRYNEQFF
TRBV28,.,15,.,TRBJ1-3,TGTGCCAGCAGTTTGATTGGGGGGCTTGGAAACACCATATATTTT,CASSLIGGLGNTIYF
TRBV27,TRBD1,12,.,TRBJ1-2,TGTGCCAGCCGGACAGGGAACTATGGCTACACCTTC,CASRTGNYGYTF
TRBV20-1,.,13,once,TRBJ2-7,TGCAGTGCTAGTCATCCGAGTTCCTACGAGCAGTACTTC,CSASHPSSYEQYF
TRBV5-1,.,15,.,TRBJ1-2,TGCGCCAGCAGCGCCTCGGGACCTCCGAACTATGGCTACACCTTC,CASSASGPPNYGYTF
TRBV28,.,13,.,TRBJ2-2,TGTGCCAGTTCTTCCGTGAACACCGGGGAGCTGTTTTTT,CASSSVNTGELFF
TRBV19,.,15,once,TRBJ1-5,TGTGCCAGTACGGGGGTCTTTTATAGCAATCAGCCCCAGCATTTT,CASTGVFYSNQPQHF
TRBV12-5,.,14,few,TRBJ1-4,TGTGCTAGTGGGGACTGGGCAGGGAATGAAAAACTGTTTTTT,CASGDWAGNEKLFF
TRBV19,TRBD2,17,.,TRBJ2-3,TGTGCCAGTAGTATACTTACTAGCGGGGGTAGCACAGATACGCAGTATTTT,CASSILTSGGSTDTQYF
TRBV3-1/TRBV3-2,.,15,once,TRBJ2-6,TGTGCCAGCAGTCGAGGGGACTCTGGGGCCAACGTCCTGACTTTC,CASSRGDSGANVLTF
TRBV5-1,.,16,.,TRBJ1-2,TGCGCCAGCAGCCCGGTGGCGGCCCGAGGGGTCTATGGCTACACCTTC,CASSPVAARGVYGYTF
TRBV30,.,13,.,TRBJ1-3,TGTGCCTGGAGTAGTAGCTATGGAAACACCATATATTTT,CAWSSSYGNTIYF
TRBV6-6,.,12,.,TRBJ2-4,TGTGCCAGCAACTCCGACAAGACCATTCAGTACTTC,CASNSDKTIQYF
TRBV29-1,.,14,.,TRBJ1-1,TGCAGCGTTGGATGGGGGGGCGATAGGACTGAAGCTTTCTTT,CSVGWGGDRTEAFF
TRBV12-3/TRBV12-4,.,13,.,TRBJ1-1,TGTGCCAGCAGGCCAACAGGGAACACTGAAGCTTTCTTT,CASRPTGNTEAFF
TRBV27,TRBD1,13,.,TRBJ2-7,TGTGCCAGCAGAGAACAGGGGGCCTACGAGCAGTACTTC,CASREQGAYEQYF
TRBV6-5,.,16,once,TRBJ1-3,TGTGCCAGCAGTTACTCAAAGGGTTCTACTGGAAACACCATATATTTT,CASSYSKGSTGNTIYF
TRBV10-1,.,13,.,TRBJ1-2,TGCGCCAGCAGTGACGAGGGAAAACATGGCTACACCTTC,CASSDEGKHGYTF
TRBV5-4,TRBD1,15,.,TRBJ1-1,TGTGCCAGCAGCCCAGGGGGACAGAGGAACACTGAAGCTTTCTTT,CASSPGGQRNTEAFF
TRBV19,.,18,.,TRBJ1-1,TGTGCCAGTAGTATAGTTTCCCTTAGACAAACGCCGAACACTGAAGCTTTCTTT,CASSIVSLRQTPNTEAFF
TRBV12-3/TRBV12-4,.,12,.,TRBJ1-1,TGTGCCAGCAGTTTATTGGGAACTGAAGCTTTCTTT,CASSLLGTEAFF
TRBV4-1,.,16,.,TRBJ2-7,TGCGCCAGCAGCCAGAATACACAGGGTCCGCCCTACGAGCAGTACTTC,CASSQNTQGPPYEQYF
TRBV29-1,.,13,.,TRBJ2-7,TGCAGCGTTGCCCCGTTGGGGGGCTACGAGCAGTACTTC,CSVAPLGGYEQYF
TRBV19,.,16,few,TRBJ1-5,TGTGCCAGTAGTATAGTGGGGGCGCAGGGCAATCAGCCCCAGCATTTT,CASSIVGAQGNQPQHF
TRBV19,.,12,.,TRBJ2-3,TGTGCCAGTAGTATAACCTGGGGTACGCAGTATTTT,CASSITWGTQYF
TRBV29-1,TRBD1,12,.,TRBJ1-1,TGCAGCACGAGACAGGGGAGCACTGAAGCTTTCTTT,CSTRQGSTEAFF
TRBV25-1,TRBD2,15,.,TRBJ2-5,TGTGCCAGCAGTGGGTGGACTAGCGGGCAAGAGACCCAGTACTTC,CASSGWTSGQETQYF
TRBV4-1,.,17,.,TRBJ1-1,TGCGCCAGCAGCCAAGAACCCCAGGGGAACATGAACACTGAAGCTTTCTTT,CASSQEPQGNMNTEAFF
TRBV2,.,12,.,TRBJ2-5,TGTGCCGGCCAGGCCAGTCTAGAGACCCAGTACTTC,CAGQASLETQYF
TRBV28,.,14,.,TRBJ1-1,TGTGCCAGCAGTTTTCGGGGACGCATCACTGAAGCTTTCTTT,CASSFRGRITEAFF
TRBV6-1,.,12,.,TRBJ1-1,TGTGCCAGCAGTGAACGTGGGGGCTGGGCTTTCTTT,CASSERGGWAFF